This is a list of T cell receptor beta chains from one sample in a study of T cells in Graves' hyperthyroidism and ophthalmopathy. Each CDR3 protein is one row after TCRdb ran MiXCR on the multiplex PCR reads. The sample includes hundreds of thousands of distinct CDR3 sequences, 16% of them seen just once. The sequencing sample was made of blood. The receptors originated from a woman aged 18-29 years with Graves' hyperthyroidism. Both conserved end residues are part of each CDR3. A D gene is named only where the DNA matches it firmly. Clone size is shown for a subset of rows, as once, few, many or a class of expanded clone.

d_call: -; v_call: TRBV18; clone_size: few; j_call: TRBJ2-7; cdr3_aa: CASSHPHPGTSDSYEQYF; cdr3_nt: TGTGCCAGCTCACACCCCCATCCAGGGACTTCCGACTCCTACGAGCAGTACTTC
d_call: -; v_call: TRBV28; clone_size: few; j_call: TRBJ1-6; cdr3_aa: CASSLISGSYNSPLHF; cdr3_nt: TGTGCCAGCAGTTTAATTTCAGGGTCCTATAATTCACCCCTCCACTTT
d_call: -; v_call: TRBV30; clone_size: many; j_call: TRBJ2-1; cdr3_aa: CAWRQTYNEQFF; cdr3_nt: TGTGCCTGGAGACAGACCTACAATGAGCAGTTCTTC
d_call: TRBD1; v_call: TRBV27; clone_size: many; j_call: TRBJ2-1; cdr3_aa: CASSFEGTGFSYNEQFF; cdr3_nt: TGTGCCAGCAGTTTCGAGGGGACAGGGTTCAGCTACAATGAGCAGTTCTTC
d_call: -; v_call: TRBV4-3; clone_size: few; j_call: TRBJ1-1; cdr3_aa: CASSQDGQGRWDEAFF; cdr3_nt: TGCGCCAGCAGCCAAGATGGCCAGGGAAGGTGGGATGAAGCTTTCTTT
d_call: -; v_call: TRBV11-3; clone_size: many; j_call: TRBJ1-1; cdr3_aa: CASSLAGAASEAFF; cdr3_nt: TGTGCCAGCAGCTTAGCTGGGGCGGCGAGTGAAGCTTTCTTT
d_call: TRBD2; v_call: TRBV11-1; clone_size: many; j_call: TRBJ2-3; cdr3_aa: CASSSSAGGITDTQYF; cdr3_nt: TGTGCCAGCAGCTCCTCAGCGGGGGGCATCACAGATACGCAGTATTTT
d_call: -; v_call: TRBV20-1; clone_size: many; j_call: TRBJ2-1; cdr3_aa: CSATPYNEQFF; cdr3_nt: TGCAGTGCTACACCGTACAATGAGCAGTTCTTC
d_call: TRBD1; v_call: TRBV28; clone_size: many; j_call: TRBJ2-7; cdr3_aa: CASSSPTGIAYEQYF; cdr3_nt: TGTGCCAGCTCTAGCCCGACAGGGATTGCCTACGAGCAGTACTTC
d_call: -; v_call: TRBV4-2; clone_size: few; j_call: TRBJ2-4; cdr3_aa: CASSQDRASGKRKQYF; cdr3_nt: TGTGCCAGCAGCCAAGATCGCGCGTCTGGTAAGAGAAAACAGTACTTC
d_call: TRBD1; v_call: TRBV5-5; clone_size: -; j_call: TRBJ1-2; cdr3_aa: CASSLGQGTKGYTF; cdr3_nt: TGTGCCAGCAGCTTGGGACAGGGAACTAAGGGCTACACCTTC
d_call: TRBD1; v_call: TRBV29-1; clone_size: few; j_call: TRBJ1-3; cdr3_aa: CSVDAYRGGNTIYF; cdr3_nt: TGCAGCGTTGACGCATACAGGGGTGGAAACACCATATATTTT
d_call: -; v_call: TRBV29-1; clone_size: -; j_call: TRBJ2-1; cdr3_aa: CSVEDHSGKGEQFF; cdr3_nt: TGCAGCGTTGAAGATCATTCGGGGAAAGGTGAGCAGTTCTTC